The entry below gives a single TCR delta chain sequence along with its context. Its cognate antigen is unknown. This may come from a read error, since a much larger clone is one base off. The data derive from a study of DNA immune sequencing with unique molecular identifiers. About the study: PBMC-derived γδ T cells were enriched by FACS. General study points: The most frequent TRD pairing among healthy donor clonotypes was TRDV2-TRDJ1. Novel TRD sequences not targeted by the primers cannot be detected.

V lost 4 bases to trimming and J lost 0 bases; unmatched junction nucleotides: 16. CDR1 is GEAIGNYY, CDR2 EKD, per germline. The CDR3 contains 19 residues. Genomic DNA underwent 32-plex PCR targeting all 8 TRDV and 4 TRDJ genes. The library had 12-nucleotide UMIs introduced over around 3 barcoding cycles, then a second adapter PCR. With CATT, TCRdb re-called clones from the multiplex PCR reads. Of some 2,000 delta-chain clones detected, about 6.3% appear once; the ten largest clones hold approximately 53%. The origin of this receptor is a human donor in good health. Sequenced input: gamma-delta T cells from buffy coat blood. The chain links TRDV2 to TRDJ1; TRDD3 agrees at 10 bases. CDR3 coding DNA: TGTGCCTGTGAGCCGTCGATCACTGGGGGATCGACGTACACCGATAAACTCATCTTT. As protein: CACEPSITGGSTYTDKLIF.